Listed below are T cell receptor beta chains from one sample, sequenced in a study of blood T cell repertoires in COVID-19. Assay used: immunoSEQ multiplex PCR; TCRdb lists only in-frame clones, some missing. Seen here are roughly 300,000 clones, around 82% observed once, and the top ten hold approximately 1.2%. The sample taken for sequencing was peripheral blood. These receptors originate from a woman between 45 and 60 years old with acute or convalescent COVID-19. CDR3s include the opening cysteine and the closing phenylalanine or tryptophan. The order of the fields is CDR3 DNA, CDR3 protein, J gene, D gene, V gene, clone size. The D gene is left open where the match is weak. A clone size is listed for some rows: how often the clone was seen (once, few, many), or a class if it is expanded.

TGTGCCAGCAGTGACCCGGACAGGGAGGGCTACACCTTC | CASSDPDREGYTF | TRBJ1-2 | TRBD1 | TRBV6-4 | NA
TGTGCCTGGAGTGCCCCCGGGACAGGGGTTTCTAGTGGCTACACCTTC | CAWSAPGTGVSSGYTF | TRBJ1-2 | TRBD1 | TRBV30 | NA
TGTGCCAGAAACGAGCGGGGAAACACCATATATTTT | CARNERGNTIYF | TRBJ1-3 | NA | TRBV5-3 | NA
TGTGCCAGCAGCTTAGGAGGGGGGGAAGAAAAACTGTTTTTT | CASSLGGGEEKLFF | TRBJ1-4 | NA | TRBV7-9 | NA
TGTGCCAGCAGTTCGTTGGGACAGGGGGTTTATGGGGCCAACGTCCTGACTTTC | CASSSLGQGVYGANVLTF | TRBJ2-6 | TRBD1 | TRBV28 | NA
TGTGCCAGCAGCCTCAAAGAGGCTAGCGGATACAATGAGCAGTTCTTC | CASSLKEASGYNEQFF | TRBJ2-1 | TRBD2 | TRBV7-9 | NA
TGCGCCAGCAGCTTGGAACAGGGTCGAAATGAAAAACTGTTTTTT | CASSLEQGRNEKLFF | TRBJ1-4 | NA | TRBV5-1 | once
TGTGCCAGCAGCCTAAACCCTGACGCGGGTGGCACGCAGTATTTT | CASSLNPDAGGTQYF | TRBJ2-3 | NA | TRBV4-2 | NA
TGTGCCAGCATTCCGAATGGGGGGTGGTATGGCTACACCTTC | CASIPNGGWYGYTF | TRBJ1-2 | NA | TRBV25-1 | NA
TGTGCCAGCTCACCCGGTTCGCCCCAAGAGACCCAGTACTTC | CASSPGSPQETQYF | TRBJ2-5 | NA | TRBV18 | NA
TGTGCCAGCAGTTCCGGGACAGGCAATCCCGGGGAGCTGTTTTTT | CASSSGTGNPGELFF | TRBJ2-2 | TRBD1 | TRBV27 | NA
TGTGCCTGGGCACAGAACACCGGGGAGCTGTTTTTT | CAWAQNTGELFF | TRBJ2-2 | NA | TRBV30 | NA
TGTGCCAGCAGCTTAGCGGGCCAGCCCCAGCATTTT | CASSLAGQPQHF | TRBJ1-5 | NA | TRBV7-8 | NA
TGTGCCAGCTCACCAGGAGGGGAGAGTGAAAAACTGTTTTTT | CASSPGGESEKLFF | TRBJ1-4 | NA | TRBV18 | NA
TGTGCCATGCGTCCGGGACTAGCGGGAGGGGGGGGCACAGATACGCAGTATTTT | CAMRPGLAGGGGTDTQYF | TRBJ2-3 | TRBD2 | TRBV10-3 | NA
TGTGCCAGCAGCGACAGGGCCTCTGGAAACACCATATATTTT | CASSDRASGNTIYF | TRBJ1-3 | NA | TRBV9 | NA
TGTGCCAGCAGCGCTGGGACAGAGGGCACAGATACGCAGTATTTT | CASSAGTEGTDTQYF | TRBJ2-3 | TRBD1 | TRBV9 | NA
TGTGCCAGCAAATTCCAGGGGGCAGCTGGAAACACCATATATTTT | CASKFQGAAGNTIYF | TRBJ1-3 | TRBD1 | TRBV7-2 | NA
TGTGCCTGGACGGGGTACCAAGAGACCCAGTACTTC | CAWTGYQETQYF | TRBJ2-5 | NA | TRBV30 | NA
TGTGCCAGCAGCTCCCCGGTGGAGGGCTACACCTTC | CASSSPVEGYTF | TRBJ1-2 | NA | TRBV9 | NA
TGTGCCAGCAGTACTGTCAGGGTGGAAAAACTGTTTTTT | CASSTVRVEKLFF | TRBJ1-4 | NA | TRBV12-3/TRBV12-4 | NA
TGTGCCAGCAGCGTACTAGGACAGCCAGTATTCGAAAACATTCAGTACTTC | CASSVLGQPVFENIQYF | TRBJ2-4 | NA | TRBV9 | NA
TGTGCCAGTAGTATCCCTGACAGGTTCTATGGCTACACCTTC | CASSIPDRFYGYTF | TRBJ1-2 | NA | TRBV19 | NA
TGTGCCAGCAGCTCCACAGGGGTACAAGAGACCCAGTACTTC | CASSSTGVQETQYF | TRBJ2-5 | TRBD1 | TRBV2 | NA
TGTGCCAGCAGCTTAAGTACGGGAAACAATGAGCAGTTCTTC | CASSLSTGNNEQFF | TRBJ2-1 | NA | TRBV7-3 | once
TGTGCCAGCAGCTTGGAGGACAGGGGGTTGGAGACCCAGTACTTC | CASSLEDRGLETQYF | TRBJ2-5 | TRBD1 | TRBV5-6 | NA
TGTGCCAGCTCTAAGAGGGGGGAGACCCAGTACTTC | CASSKRGETQYF | TRBJ2-5 | NA | TRBV12-3/TRBV12-4 | NA
TGTGCCAGCAGCCAATGGGGGGTGGGGGACAGGGAGTCTGGGGCCAACGTCCTGACTTTC | CASSQWGVGDRESGANVLTF | TRBJ2-6 | TRBD1 | TRBV4-2 | NA
TGTGCCAGCAGCCAAGATGGGCCCCAGGGGACCGACAATGAGCAGTTCTTC | CASSQDGPQGTDNEQFF | TRBJ2-1 | NA | TRBV4-2 | few